The table lists the clone carrying this T cell receptor beta chain with a count of one. This sample is drawn from a study of shared clonotypes between healthy human individuals. CD45RO-negative, CCR7-positively selected cells formed the naive CD8 fraction, excluding terminally differentiated effector memory CD45RA+ cells. Here immunoSEQ multiplex PCR was the method, and the copy in TCRdb shows in-frame clones only, minus some. The data hold 2 million to 2.5 million clones, with 90% to 95% observed a single time. The CDR3 covers 15 residues. Germline values: CDR1 LNHDA, CDR2 SQIVND (reference sequence). The V end lost 4 bases, the J end lost 3 bases, and 15 bases lay between the germline ends.

This chain uses TRBV19 with TRBJ2-5, with a weak D call TRBD1 (6 bases). The TCR sequence derives from a man aged 18 to 30 in good health. Some clones in this sample may be carry-over from other donors' samples. Sequencing was done on a sample of naive CD8+ T cells from PBMCs. The CDR3 DNA reads as TGTGCCAGTAGTACCATGGACAGCCTTAAAGAGACCCAGTACTTC. Protein product: CASSTMDSLKETQYF.